This passage covers 7 T cell receptor beta chains from one sample sequenced in a study of blood T cell repertoires in COVID-19. Produced via immunoSEQ multiplex PCR; TCRdb's table is partial and in-frame only. The sample shows around 230,000 clones, about nine tenths of them seen only once. Sequences were obtained from PBMCs or T cells enriched from blood (not recorded which). The origin of the receptors is a woman aged 40 to 49 with acute COVID-19.

The V and J genes are TRBV5-4 and TRBJ2-5; D remains unclear. CDR1 and CDR2 from the germline V gene are SGHNT and YYREEE (reference sequence). With 0 bases removed from V and 2 bases from J, the gap between germline ends came to 14 bases. CDR3 length: 16 amino acids. This chain's CDR3 is CASSLGTGQAQETQYF. The DNA of the CDR3 is TGTGCCAGCAGCTTGGGTACCGGCCAGGCTCAAGAGACCCAGTACTTC.

The V call is TRBV5-1, the J call TRBJ1-1; 9 nucleotides align to TRBD1. Unmatched junction bases numbered 7, after V lost 4 bases and J lost 6 bases. This CDR3 spans 14 amino acids. Germline CDR1 and CDR2: SGHRS and YFSETQ. CDR3: CASSPGTGRSEAFF. DNA for the CDR3: TGCGCCAGCAGCCCGGGGACAGGGAGGTCTGAAGCTTTCTTT.

This clone was seen only once. CDR3 in amino acids: CASRPRESGELFF. The CDR3 bases are TGTGCCAGCAGGCCTCGGGAGAGCGGGGAGCTGTTTTTT. V usage is TRBV9 and J usage is TRBJ2-2; TRBD2 might be the D (6 bases). Germline V gene sequence: CDR1 SGDLS, CDR2 YYNGEE. This CDR3 region has 13 residues. V gave up 5 bases and J gave up 7 bases, with 12 bases separating them.

This sequence joins TRBV18 and TRBJ2-2; 12 bases match TRBD1. Germline V gene sequence: CDR1 KGHSH, CDR2 LQKENI. The V segment lost 0 bases and the J segment 2 bases; nucleotides outside the gene matches: 4. The CDR3 is 18 residues long. CDR3 DNA sequence: TGTGCCAGCTCACCACCGGGACAGGGGGCTATTAACACCGGGGAGCTGTTTTTT. This gives the protein CASSPPGQGAINTGELFF.

V usage is TRBV27 and J usage is TRBJ1-6, with D possibly TRBD1 on 6 matching bases. Deletions cut 1 base from V and 6 bases from J, with 22 bases between. The CDR3 extends over 19 amino acids. CDR1 MNHEY and CDR2 SMNVEV come from the germline V gene (reference sequence). CDR3 in amino acids: CASSLLGSAGAPLNSPLHF. CDR3 sequence (DNA): TGTGCCAGCAGTTTATTGGGTTCAGCAGGGGCCCCCCTTAATTCACCCCTCCACTTT.

This sequence joins TRBV7-6 and TRBJ2-3, with 11 bases lining up with TRBD1. The CDR3 has 16 amino acids. The germline V gene encodes CDR1 SGHVS and CDR2 FNYEAQ. The V gene end was trimmed by 4 bases and the J gene end by 3 bases; junction bases not matched to a gene: 6. CDR3 nucleotides: TGTGCCAGCAGCTCCGGGACAGGGGGGCCTACAGATACGCAGTATTTT. Its protein is CASSSGTGGPTDTQYF.

This clone was found once. J is TRBJ2-7 and V is TRBV27; D unclear. CDR1 is MNHEY and CDR2 is SMNVEV in the germline V gene (reference sequence). Trimming took off 2 bases at V and 0 bases at J, with 8 bases between the two ends. The CDR3 is 14 residues long. The CDR3, as DNA: TGTGCCAGCAGTTTAAATCTCTACTCCTACGAGCAGTACTTC. Translated, it gives CASSLNLYSYEQYF.